Listed below are T cell receptor beta chains from one sample, sequenced in a study of glioma-infiltrating T cells. One entry per CDR3 protein, called by TCRdb with MiXCR from the multiplex PCR reads. The sample comprises 400,000 or so distinct CDR3 sequences, 41% of which are singletons, and around 12% rests with the top ten. The sequencing sample was made of glioma tissue, nonneoplastic brain tissue, or PBMCs (not recorded which). The receptors come from a human donor with low-grade glioma or glioblastoma, undergoing nonglioma brain surgery, or in good health (not recorded which). The CDR3 runs from the conserved cysteine through the conserved F or W. Fields, in order: clone size, D gene, J gene, V gene, CDR3 protein, CDR3 DNA. D genes are given only for firm matches. Clone size is not always given. Where it is, it says once, few, many or a class for expanded clones.

few - TRBJ2-3 TRBV4-1 CASSPLGGASTDTQYF TGCGCCAGCAGCCCCCTAGGCGGGGCTAGCACAGATACGCAGTATTTT
many - TRBJ1-2 TRBV25-1 CASSLGRPNYGYTF TGTGCCAGCAGCCTGGGCAGGCCTAACTATGGCTACACCTTC
few - TRBJ1-2 TRBV28 CASISGQFFTGYTF TGTGCCAGCATTTCCGGACAGTTTTTTACTGGCTACACCTTC
- TRBD1 TRBJ1-6 TRBV7-2 CASSFAGGESPLHF TGTGCCAGCAGCTTTGCAGGGGGGGAATCACCCCTCCACTTT
many - TRBJ1-1 TRBV27 CASSSRAGVGNTEAFF TGTGCCAGCAGTTCCCGGGCAGGGGTGGGGAACACTGAAGCTTTCTTT
- - TRBJ2-1 TRBV28 CASSNDRRSYNEQFF TGTGCCAGCAGCAACGACAGGCGATCCTACAATGAACAGTTCTTC
- - TRBJ1-2 TRBV6-5 CAGSYSNRPYGYTF TGTGCCGGCAGTTACTCGAACAGGCCCTATGGCTACACCTTC
- - TRBJ2-7 TRBV28 CASSFGGATPYEQYF TGTGCCAGCAGTTTTGGAGGGGCAACTCCCTACGAGCAGTACTTC
- - TRBJ2-7 TRBV20-1 CSTTPFYEQYF TGCAGTACTACCCCCTTCTACGAGCAGTACTTC
- - TRBJ1-3 TRBV7-3 CASGLGPGIGNTIYF TGTGCCAGCGGCTTAGGACCGGGCATCGGAAACACCATATATTTT
many TRBD2 TRBJ2-1 TRBV27 CASALAGAYNEQFF TGTGCCAGCGCTCTAGCGGGAGCCTACAATGAGCAGTTCTTC
- TRBD2 TRBJ2-2 TRBV19 CASSSRSSGLTNTGELFF TGTGCCAGTAGTTCCCGAAGTAGCGGGCTCACGAACACCGGGGAGCTGTTTTTT
- TRBD2 TRBJ2-5 TRBV28 CAGSPRLAAQETQYF TGTGCCGGCAGTCCCCGACTAGCAGCTCAAGAGACCCAGTACTTC
- TRBD1 TRBJ2-7 TRBV5-4 CASSVGQGVDYEQYF TGTGCCAGCAGCGTCGGACAGGGTGTGGACTACGAGCAGTACTTC
- - TRBJ2-4 TRBV7-9 CASSSLTWRAKNIQYF TGTGCCAGCAGCTCCCTAACCTGGAGGGCCAAAAACATTCAGTACTTC
- TRBD2 TRBJ2-3 TRBV29-1 CSVVLREFTDTQYF TGCAGCGTGGTCTTGCGGGAGTTCACAGATACGCAGTATTTT
- TRBD1 TRBJ1-2 TRBV5-5 CASSWGTVGYGYTF TGTGCCAGCAGCTGGGGGACAGTCGGCTATGGCTACACCTTC
- - TRBJ2-3 TRBV29-1 CSVEDAHLPMTDTQYF TGCAGCGTTGAAGATGCCCACCTTCCAATGACAGATACGCAGTATTTT
- - TRBJ1-4 TRBV20-1 CSANVRAFNEKLFF TGCAGTGCTAACGTCCGAGCCTTTAATGAAAAACTGTTTTTT
- - TRBJ2-2 TRBV15 CATRRDVAANTGELFF TGTGCCACCAGAAGAGATGTGGCAGCGAACACCGGGGAGCTGTTTTTT
- TRBD2 TRBJ2-7 TRBV4-1 CASRHTSGRAGEQYF TGCGCCAGCAGGCATACTAGCGGGAGGGCCGGCGAGCAGTACTTC
- - TRBJ2-6 TRBV28 CASSGWGRGIESGASVLTF TGTGCCAGCAGTGGTTGGGGTAGGGGGATTGAATCCGGGGCCAGCGTCCTGACTTTC
- TRBD2 TRBJ2-2 TRBV7-2 CASSWAGGNTGELFF TGTGCCAGCAGCTGGGCGGGAGGGAACACCGGGGAGCTGTTTTTT
- - TRBJ2-1 TRBV7-8 CASSSPIVSVTEQFF TGTGCCAGCAGTTCCCCAATAGTGAGCGTCACTGAGCAGTTCTTC
- - TRBJ1-1 TRBV27 CASGSAGGAFF TGTGCCAGCGGTTCTGCTGGTGGAGCTTTCTTT
- - TRBJ2-5 TRBV7-2 CASSWAGWGQETQYF TGTGCCAGCAGCTGGGCGGGGTGGGGTCAAGAGACCCAGTACTTC
many TRBD2 TRBJ2-3 TRBV10-3 CAITSGSTDTQYF TGTGCCATCACTAGCGGATCCACAGATACGCAGTATTTT
few TRBD2 TRBJ2-7 TRBV11-3 CASSLSGRVDEQYF TGTGCCAGCAGCCTCTCCGGGAGGGTCGACGAGCAGTACTTC
few - TRBJ2-1 TRBV7-9 CASSLPTWDEQFF TGTGCCAGCAGCTTACCAACTTGGGATGAGCAGTTCTTC
- TRBD2 TRBJ2-7 TRBV2 CASSEPLAGVYEQYF TGTGCCAGCAGTGAACCACTAGCGGGCGTCTACGAGCAGTACTTC
many - TRBJ1-1 TRBV11-2 CASSFLQGTEAFF TGTGCCAGCAGTTTCCTACAGGGTACTGAAGCTTTCTTT
- TRBD1 TRBJ1-1 TRBV24-1 CATSDRGQGSSEAFF TGTGCCACCAGTGATCGCGGACAGGGGAGCTCTGAAGCTTTCTTT
- TRBD1 TRBJ1-1 TRBV5-4 CASSLHRGTENTEAFF TGTGCCAGCAGCTTGCACAGGGGCACGGAAAACACTGAAGCTTTCTTT
few - TRBJ1-5 TRBV10-3 CAISAGKGGVNQPQHF TGTGCCATCAGCGCTGGGAAGGGAGGTGTAAATCAGCCCCAGCATTTT
- - TRBJ2-1 TRBV3-1 CASSQDEGRGPGEQFF TGTGCCAGCAGCCAAGATGAGGGCCGGGGCCCTGGCGAGCAGTTCTTC
many TRBD2 TRBJ2-2 TRBV20-1 CSAQSGGRTGELFF TGCAGTGCCCAGTCGGGAGGACGAACCGGGGAGCTGTTTTTT
- - TRBJ2-5 TRBV19 CASSTWTGAQETQYF TGTGCCAGTAGTACCTGGACTGGGGCCCAGGAGACCCAGTACTTC